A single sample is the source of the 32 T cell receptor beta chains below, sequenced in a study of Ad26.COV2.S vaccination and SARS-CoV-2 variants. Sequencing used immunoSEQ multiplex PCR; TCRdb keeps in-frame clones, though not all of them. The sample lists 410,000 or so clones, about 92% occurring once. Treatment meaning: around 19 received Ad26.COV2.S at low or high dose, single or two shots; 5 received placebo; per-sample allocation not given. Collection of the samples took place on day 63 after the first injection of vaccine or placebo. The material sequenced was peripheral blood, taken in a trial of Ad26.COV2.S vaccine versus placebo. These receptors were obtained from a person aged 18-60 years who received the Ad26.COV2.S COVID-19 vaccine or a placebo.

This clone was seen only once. CDR3 sequence: CASSQLRTSGETQYF. The DNA for the CDR3 is TGTGCCAGCAGCCAGCTTCGGACTAGTGGGGAGACCCAGTACTTC. The chain combines TRBV3-1 (or the pseudogene TRBV3-2) with TRBJ2-5, with 7 bases identical to TRBD2. V gave up 3 bases and J gave up 5 bases; unmatched junction bases: 9. The germline gives CDR1 LGHDT, CDR2 YNNKEL (reference sequence). The CDR3 is 15 amino acids.

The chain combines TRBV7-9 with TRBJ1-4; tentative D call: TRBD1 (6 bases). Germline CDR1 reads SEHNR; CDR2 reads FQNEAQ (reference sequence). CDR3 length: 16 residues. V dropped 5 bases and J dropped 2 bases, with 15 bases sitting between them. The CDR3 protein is CASSTPGVATNEKLFF. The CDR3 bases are TGTGCCAGCAGCACACCAGGGGTGGCGACTAATGAAAAACTGTTTTTT. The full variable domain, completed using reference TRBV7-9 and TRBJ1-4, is DTGVSQNPRHKITKRGQNVTFRCDPISEHNRLYWYRQTLGQGPEFLTYFQNEAQLEKSRLLSDRFSAERPKGSFSTLEIQRTEQGDSAMYLCASSTPGVATNEKLFFGSGTQLSVL.

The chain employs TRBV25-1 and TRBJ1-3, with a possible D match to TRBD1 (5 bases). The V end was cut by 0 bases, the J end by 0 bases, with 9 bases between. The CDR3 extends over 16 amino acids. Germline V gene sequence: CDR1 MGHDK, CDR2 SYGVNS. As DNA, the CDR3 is TGTGCCAGCAGTGAATATTTCGGGGGCTCTGGAAACACCATATATTTT. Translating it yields CASSEYFGGSGNTIYF.

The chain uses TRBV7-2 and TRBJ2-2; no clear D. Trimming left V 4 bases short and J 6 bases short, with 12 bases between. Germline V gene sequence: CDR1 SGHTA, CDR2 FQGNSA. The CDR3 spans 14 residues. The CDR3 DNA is TGTGCCAGCAGCTGGGATCTAGGCCCCGGGGAGCTGTTTTTT. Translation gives CASSWDLGPGELFF.

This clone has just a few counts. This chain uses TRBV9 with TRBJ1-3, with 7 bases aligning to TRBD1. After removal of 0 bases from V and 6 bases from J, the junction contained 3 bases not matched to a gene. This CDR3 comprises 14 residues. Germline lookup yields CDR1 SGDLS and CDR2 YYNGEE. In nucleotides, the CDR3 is TGTGCCAGCAGCGTAGTGGGACAGTCAAACACCATATATTTT. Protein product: CASSVVGQSNTIYF. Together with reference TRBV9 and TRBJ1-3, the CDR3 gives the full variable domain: DSGVTQTPKHLITATGQRVTLRCSPRSGDLSVYWYQQSLDQGLQFLIQYYNGEERAKGNILERFSAQQFPDLHSELNLSSLELGDSALYFCASSVVGQSNTIYFGEGSWLTVV.

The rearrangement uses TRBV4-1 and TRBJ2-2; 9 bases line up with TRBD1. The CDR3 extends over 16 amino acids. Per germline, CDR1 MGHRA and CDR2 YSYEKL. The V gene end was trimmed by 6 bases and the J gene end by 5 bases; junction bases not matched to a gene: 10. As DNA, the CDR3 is TGCGCCAGCAGTCCAGAGGGACAGGGAAGGACCGGGGAGCTGTTTTTT. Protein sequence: CASSPEGQGRTGELFF.

The CDR3 nucleotides read TGTGCCAGCAGCCGTAGTGGCCCCGTCAACGGAAACATTCAGTACTTC. This sequence encodes CASSRSGPVNGNIQYF. The V and J genes are TRBV16 and TRBJ2-4; D remains unclear. V gave up 4 bases and J gave up 6 bases, with 19 bases separating them. Germline CDR1 reads KGHSY; CDR2 reads FQNENV. The CDR3 spans 16 residues.

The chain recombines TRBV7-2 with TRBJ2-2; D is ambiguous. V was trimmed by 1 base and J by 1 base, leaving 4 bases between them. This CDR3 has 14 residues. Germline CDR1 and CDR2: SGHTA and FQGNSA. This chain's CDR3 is CASSLVRNTGELFF. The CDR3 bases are TGTGCCAGCAGCTTAGTACGGAACACCGGGGAGCTGTTTTTT.

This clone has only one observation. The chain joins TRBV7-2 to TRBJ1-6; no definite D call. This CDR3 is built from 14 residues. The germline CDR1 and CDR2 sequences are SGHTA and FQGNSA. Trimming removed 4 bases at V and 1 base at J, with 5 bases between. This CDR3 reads CASSSGSYNSPLHF. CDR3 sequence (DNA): TGTGCCAGCAGCTCTGGATCCTATAATTCACCCCTCCACTTT.

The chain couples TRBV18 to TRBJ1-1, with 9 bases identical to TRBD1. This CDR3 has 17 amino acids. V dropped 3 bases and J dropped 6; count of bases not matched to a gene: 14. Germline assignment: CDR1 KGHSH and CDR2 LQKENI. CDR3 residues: CASSPRDRVFVFAEAFF. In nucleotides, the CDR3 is TGTGCCAGCTCACCCCGGGACAGGGTTTTTGTTTTCGCTGAAGCTTTCTTT.

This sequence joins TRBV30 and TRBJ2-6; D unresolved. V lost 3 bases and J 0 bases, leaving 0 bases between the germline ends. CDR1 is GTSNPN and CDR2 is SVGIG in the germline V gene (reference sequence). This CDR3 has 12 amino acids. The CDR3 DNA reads TGTGCCTGGAGCTCTGGGGCCAACGTCCTGACTTTC. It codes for CAWSSGANVLTF.

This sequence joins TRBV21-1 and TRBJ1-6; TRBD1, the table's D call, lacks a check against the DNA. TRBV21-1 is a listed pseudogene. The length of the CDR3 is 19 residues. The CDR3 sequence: CASSKGTGGPSSYNSPLHF. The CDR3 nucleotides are TGTGCCAGCAGCAAAGGAACAGGGGGCCCCAGCTCCTATAATTCACCCCTCCACTTT.

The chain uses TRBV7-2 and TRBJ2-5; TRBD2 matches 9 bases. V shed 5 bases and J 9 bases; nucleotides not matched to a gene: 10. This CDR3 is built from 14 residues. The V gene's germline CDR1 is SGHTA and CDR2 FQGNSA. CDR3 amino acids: CASSLEGSGGPQYF. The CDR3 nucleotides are TGTGCCAGCAGCCTCGAGGGTAGCGGGGGCCCCCAGTACTTC.

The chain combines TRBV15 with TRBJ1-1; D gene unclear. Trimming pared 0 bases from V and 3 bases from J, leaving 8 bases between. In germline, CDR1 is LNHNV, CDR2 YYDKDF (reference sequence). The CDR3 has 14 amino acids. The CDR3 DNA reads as TGTGCCACCAGCAGAGATCGGATGGACACTGAAGCTTTCTTT. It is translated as CATSRDRMDTEAFF. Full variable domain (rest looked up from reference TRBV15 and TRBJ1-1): DAMVIQNPRYQVTQFGKPVTLSCSQTLNHNVMYWYQQKSSQAPKLLFHYYDKDFNNEADTPDNFQSRRPNTSFCFLDIRSPGLGDTAMYLCATSRDRMDTEAFFGQGTRLTVV.

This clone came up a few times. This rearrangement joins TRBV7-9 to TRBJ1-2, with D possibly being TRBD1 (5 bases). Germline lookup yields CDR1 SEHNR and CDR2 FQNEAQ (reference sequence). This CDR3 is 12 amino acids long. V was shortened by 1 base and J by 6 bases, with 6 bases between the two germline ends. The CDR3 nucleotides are TGTGCCAGCAGCTTAGAGGGGCATGGCTACACCTTC. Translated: CASSLEGHGYTF. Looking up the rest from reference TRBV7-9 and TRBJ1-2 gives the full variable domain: DTGVSQNPRHKITKRGQNVTFRCDPISEHNRLYWYRQTLGQGPEFLTYFQNEAQLEKSRLLSDRFSAERPKGSFSTLEIQRTEQGDSAMYLCASSLEGHGYTFGSGTRLTVV.

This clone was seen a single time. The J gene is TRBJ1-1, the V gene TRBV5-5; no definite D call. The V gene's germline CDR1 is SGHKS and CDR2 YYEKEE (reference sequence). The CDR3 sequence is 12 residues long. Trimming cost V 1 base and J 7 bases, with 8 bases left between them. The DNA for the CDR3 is TGTGCCAGCAGCTTGCTTGTGGGTGAAGCTTTCTTT. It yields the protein CASSLLVGEAFF. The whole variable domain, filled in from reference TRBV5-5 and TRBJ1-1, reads DAGVTQSPTHLIKTRGQQVTLRCSPISGHKSVSWYQQVLGQGPQFIFQYYEKEERGRGNFPDRFSARQFPNYSSELNVNALLLGDSALYLCASSLLVGEAFFGQGTRLTVV.

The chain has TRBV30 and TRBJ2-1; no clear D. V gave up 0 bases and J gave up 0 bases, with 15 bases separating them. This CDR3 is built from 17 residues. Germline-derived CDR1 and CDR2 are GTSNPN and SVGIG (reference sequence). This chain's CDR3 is CAWSVLGWASSYNEQFF. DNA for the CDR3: TGTGCCTGGAGTGTACTTGGATGGGCCAGCTCCTACAATGAGCAGTTCTTC.

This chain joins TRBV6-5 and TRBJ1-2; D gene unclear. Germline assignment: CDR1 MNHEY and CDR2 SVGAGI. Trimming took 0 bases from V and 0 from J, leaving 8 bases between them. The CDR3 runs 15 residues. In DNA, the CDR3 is TGTGCCAGCAGTTACTCGACTGCAGCTAACTATGGCTACACCTTC. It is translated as CASSYSTAANYGYTF.

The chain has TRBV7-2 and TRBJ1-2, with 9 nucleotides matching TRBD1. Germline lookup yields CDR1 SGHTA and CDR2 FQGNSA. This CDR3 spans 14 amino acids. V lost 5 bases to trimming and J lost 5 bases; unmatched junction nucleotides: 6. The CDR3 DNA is TGTGCCAGCAGCCCTGGACAGGGGCGGTATGGCTACACCTTC. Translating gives CASSPGQGRYGYTF.

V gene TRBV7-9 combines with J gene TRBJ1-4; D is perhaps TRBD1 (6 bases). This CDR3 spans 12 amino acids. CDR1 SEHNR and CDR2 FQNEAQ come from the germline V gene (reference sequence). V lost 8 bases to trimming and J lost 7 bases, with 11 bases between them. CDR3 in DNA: TGTGCCAGCCCCCAGGGGATTGAAAAACTGTTTTTT. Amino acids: CASPQGIEKLFF.

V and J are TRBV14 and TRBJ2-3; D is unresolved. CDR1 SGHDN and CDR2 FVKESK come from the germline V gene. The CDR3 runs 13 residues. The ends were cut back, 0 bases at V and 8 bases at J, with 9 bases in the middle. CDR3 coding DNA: TGTGCCAGCAGCCAAGATTGGAAAACTACGCAGTATTTT. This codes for CASSQDWKTTQYF.

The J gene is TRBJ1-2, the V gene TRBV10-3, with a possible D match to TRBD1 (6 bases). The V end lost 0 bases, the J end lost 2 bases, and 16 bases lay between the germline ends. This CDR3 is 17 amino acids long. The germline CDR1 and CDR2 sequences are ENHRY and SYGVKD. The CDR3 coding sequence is TGTGCCATCAGTGAGTCAGGAGAAGGGACACCCAACTATGGCTACACCTTC. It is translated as CAISESGEGTPNYGYTF.

The CDR3 region is CASSKFGTGGIYEQYF. In DNA form, the CDR3 reads TGTGCCAGCAGCAAATTCGGGACAGGGGGGATCTACGAGCAGTACTTC. The chain links TRBV21-1 to TRBJ2-7; the table's TRBD1 call for D was not verified on the DNA. TRBV21-1 is designated a pseudogene. This CDR3 comprises 16 residues.

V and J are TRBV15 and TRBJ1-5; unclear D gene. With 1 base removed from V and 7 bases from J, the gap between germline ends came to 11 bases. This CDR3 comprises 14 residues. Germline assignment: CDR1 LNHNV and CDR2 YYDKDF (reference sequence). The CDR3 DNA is TGTGCCACCAGCAGAGTCGGGGAGGAGCAGCCCCAGCATTTT. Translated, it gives CATSRVGEEQPQHF.

In DNA form, the CDR3 reads TGCAGTGCTAGTAACAGGGGTGAAGCTTTCTTT. Amino acid sequence: CSASNRGEAFF. V and J are TRBV20-1 and TRBJ1-1; the match to TRBD1 covers 7 bases. There are 11 residues in the CDR3. Germline V gene lookup returns CDR1 DFQATT and CDR2 SNEGSKA (reference sequence). Germline trimming cut 3 bases from V and 7 bases from J; bases unmatched to any gene: 2.

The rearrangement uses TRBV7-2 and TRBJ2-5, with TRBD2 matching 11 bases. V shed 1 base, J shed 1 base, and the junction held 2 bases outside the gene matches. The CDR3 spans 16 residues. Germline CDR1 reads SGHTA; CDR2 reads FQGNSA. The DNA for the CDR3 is TGTGCCAGCAGCTTAGTAGCGGGGGGGCCCCAAGAGACCCAGTACTTC. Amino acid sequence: CASSLVAGGPQETQYF.

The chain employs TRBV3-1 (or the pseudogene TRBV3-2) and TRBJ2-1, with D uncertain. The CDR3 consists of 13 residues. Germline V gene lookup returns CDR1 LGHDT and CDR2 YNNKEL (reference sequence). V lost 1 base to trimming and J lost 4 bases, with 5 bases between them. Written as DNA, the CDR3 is TGTGCCAGCAGCCAAGGAGAGTACAATGAGCAGTTCTTC. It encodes CASSQGEYNEQFF.

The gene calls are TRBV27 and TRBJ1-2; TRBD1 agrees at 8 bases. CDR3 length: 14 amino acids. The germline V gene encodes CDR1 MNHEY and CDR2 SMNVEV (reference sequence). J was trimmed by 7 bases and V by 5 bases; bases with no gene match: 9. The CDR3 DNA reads TGTGCCAGCAGTCCCGGGACAGGAGCTTTTGGCTACACCTTC. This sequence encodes CASSPGTGAFGYTF.

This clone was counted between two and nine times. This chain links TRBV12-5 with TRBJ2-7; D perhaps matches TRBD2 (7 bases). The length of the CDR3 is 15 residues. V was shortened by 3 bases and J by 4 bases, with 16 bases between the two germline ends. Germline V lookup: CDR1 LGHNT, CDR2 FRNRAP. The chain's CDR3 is CASGLGGGVGYEQYF. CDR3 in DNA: TGTGCTAGTGGTTTAGGCGGGGGCGTCGGGTACGAGCAGTACTTC.

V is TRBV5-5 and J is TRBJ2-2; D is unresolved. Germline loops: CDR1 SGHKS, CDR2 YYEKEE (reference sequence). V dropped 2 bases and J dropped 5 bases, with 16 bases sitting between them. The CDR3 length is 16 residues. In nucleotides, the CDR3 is TGTGCCAGCAGCTTTGGACCCACTCACGGGACCGGGGAGCTGTTTTTT. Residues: CASSFGPTHGTGELFF.

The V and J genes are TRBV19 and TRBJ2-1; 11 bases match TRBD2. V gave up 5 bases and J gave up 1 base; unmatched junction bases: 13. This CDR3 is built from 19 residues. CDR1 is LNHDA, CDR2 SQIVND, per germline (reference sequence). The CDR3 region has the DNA TGTGCCAGTAGTGCCGGGACTAGCGGTGGGGCTTGGTCCTACAATGAGCAGTTCTTC. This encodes CASSAGTSGGAWSYNEQFF. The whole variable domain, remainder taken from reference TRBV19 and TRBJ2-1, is DGGITQSPKYLFRKEGQNVTLSCEQNLNHDAMYWYRQDPGQGLRLIYYSQIVNDFQKGDIAEGYSVSREKKESFPLTVTSAQKNPTAFYLCASSAGTSGGAWSYNEQFFGPGTRLTVL.

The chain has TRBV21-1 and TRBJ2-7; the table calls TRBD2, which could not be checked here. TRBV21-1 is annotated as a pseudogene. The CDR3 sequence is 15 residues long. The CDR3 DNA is TGTGCCAGCACTCCACTCCGGGGTTCTGGGGACGAGCAGTACTTC. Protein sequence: CASTPLRGSGDEQYF.